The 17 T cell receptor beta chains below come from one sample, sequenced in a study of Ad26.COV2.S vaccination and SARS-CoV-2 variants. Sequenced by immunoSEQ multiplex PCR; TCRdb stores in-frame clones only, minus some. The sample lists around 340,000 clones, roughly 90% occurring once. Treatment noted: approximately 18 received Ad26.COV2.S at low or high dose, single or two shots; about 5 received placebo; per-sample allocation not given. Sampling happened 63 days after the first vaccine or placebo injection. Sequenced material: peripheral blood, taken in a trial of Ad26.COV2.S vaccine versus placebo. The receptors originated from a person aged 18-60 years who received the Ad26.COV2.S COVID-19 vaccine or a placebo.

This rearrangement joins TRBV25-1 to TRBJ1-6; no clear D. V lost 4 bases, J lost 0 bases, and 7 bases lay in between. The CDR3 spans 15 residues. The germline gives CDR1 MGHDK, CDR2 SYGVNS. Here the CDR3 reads CASSVQSSYNSPLHF. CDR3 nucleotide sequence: TGTGCCAGCAGTGTACAAAGCTCCTATAATTCACCCCTCCACTTT.

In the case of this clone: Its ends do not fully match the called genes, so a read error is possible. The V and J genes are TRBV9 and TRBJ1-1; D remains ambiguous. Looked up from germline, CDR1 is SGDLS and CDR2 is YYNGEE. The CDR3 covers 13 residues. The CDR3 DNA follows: TGTGCCAGCAGCGCGCAGATGAACAGTGAAGCTTTCTTT. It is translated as CASSAQMNSEAFF.

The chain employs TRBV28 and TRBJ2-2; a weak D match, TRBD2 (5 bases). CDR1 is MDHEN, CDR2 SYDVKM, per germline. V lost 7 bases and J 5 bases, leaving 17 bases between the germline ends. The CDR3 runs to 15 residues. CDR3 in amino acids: CASTRADSRTGELFF. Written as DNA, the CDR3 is TGTGCCAGCACACGAGCGGACTCTAGGACCGGGGAGCTGTTTTTT.

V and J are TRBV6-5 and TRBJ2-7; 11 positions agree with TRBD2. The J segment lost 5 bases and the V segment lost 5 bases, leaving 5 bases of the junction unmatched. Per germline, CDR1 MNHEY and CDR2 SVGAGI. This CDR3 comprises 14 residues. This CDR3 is CASSRLAGNHEQYF. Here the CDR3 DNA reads TGTGCCAGCAGTCGACTAGCGGGAAACCACGAGCAGTACTTC.

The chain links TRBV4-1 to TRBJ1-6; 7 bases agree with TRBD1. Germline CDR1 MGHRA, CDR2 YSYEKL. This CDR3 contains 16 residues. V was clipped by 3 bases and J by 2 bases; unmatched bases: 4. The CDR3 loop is CASSQPGGAYNSPLHF. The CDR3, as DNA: TGCGCCAGCAGCCAGCCAGGGGGTGCCTATAATTCACCCCTCCACTTT.

DNA of the CDR3: TGTGCCTGGAGTGTACGGCAAAAACTGTTTTTT. It is translated as CAWSVRQKLFF. V and J are TRBV30 and TRBJ1-4; no definite D call. The CDR3 length is 11 residues. Trimming shortened V by 0 bases and J by 9 bases, and 5 bases separated the two germline ends. CDR1 GTSNPN and CDR2 SVGIG come from the germline V gene (reference sequence).

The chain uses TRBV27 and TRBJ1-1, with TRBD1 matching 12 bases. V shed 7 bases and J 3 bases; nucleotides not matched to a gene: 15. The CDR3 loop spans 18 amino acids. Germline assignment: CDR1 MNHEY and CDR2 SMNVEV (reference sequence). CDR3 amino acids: CASIPGGTGGRKDTEAFF. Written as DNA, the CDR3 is TGTGCCAGCATCCCAGGGGGGACAGGGGGCAGGAAGGACACTGAAGCTTTCTTT.

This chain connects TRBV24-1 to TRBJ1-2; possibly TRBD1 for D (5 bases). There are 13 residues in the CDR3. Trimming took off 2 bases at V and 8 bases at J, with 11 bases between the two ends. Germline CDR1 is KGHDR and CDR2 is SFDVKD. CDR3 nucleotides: TGTGCCACCAGTGATTCTACAGGTTTCGGCTACACCTTC. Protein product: CATSDSTGFGYTF.

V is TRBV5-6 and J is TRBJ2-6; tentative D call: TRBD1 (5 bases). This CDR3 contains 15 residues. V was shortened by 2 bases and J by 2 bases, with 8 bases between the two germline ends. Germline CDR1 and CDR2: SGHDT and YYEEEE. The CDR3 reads CASSFSGTGANVLTF. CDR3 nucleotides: TGTGCCAGCAGCTTTTCAGGGACTGGGGCCAACGTCCTGACTTTC. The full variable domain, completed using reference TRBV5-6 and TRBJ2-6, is DAGVTQSPTHLIKTRGQQVTLRCSPKSGHDTVSWYQQALGQGPQFIFQYYEEEERQRGNFPDRFSGHQFPNYSSELNVNALLLGDSALYLCASSFSGTGANVLTFGAGSRLTVL.

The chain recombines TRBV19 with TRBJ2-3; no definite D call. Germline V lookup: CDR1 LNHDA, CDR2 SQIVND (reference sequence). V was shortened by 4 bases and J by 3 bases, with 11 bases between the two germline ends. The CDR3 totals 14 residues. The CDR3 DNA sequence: TGTGCCAGTAGTACCCAGGTGGGTACAGATACGCAGTATTTT. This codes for CASSTQVGTDTQYF.

The CDR3 here is CASSQTSGANVLTF. CDR3 DNA: TGTGCCAGCTCACAGACCTCTGGGGCCAACGTCCTGACTTTC. The rearrangement joins TRBV18 to TRBJ2-6; D remains ambiguous. V was pared by 4 bases and J by 0 bases, with 4 bases between. In germline, CDR1 is KGHSH, CDR2 LQKENI. The CDR3 is 14 amino acids.

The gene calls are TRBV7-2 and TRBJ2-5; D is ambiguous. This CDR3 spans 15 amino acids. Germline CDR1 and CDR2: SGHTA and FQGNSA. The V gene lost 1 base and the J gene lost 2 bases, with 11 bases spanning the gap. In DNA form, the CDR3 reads TGTGCCAGCAGCTTAGTGGGGATAGTACAAGAGACCCAGTACTTC. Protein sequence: CASSLVGIVQETQYF. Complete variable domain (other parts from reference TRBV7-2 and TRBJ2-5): GAGVSQSPSNKVTEKGKDVELRCDPISGHTALYWYRQSLGQGLEFLIYFQGNSAPDKSGLPSDRFSAERTGGSVSTLTIQRTQQEDSAVYLCASSLVGIVQETQYFGPGTRLLVL.

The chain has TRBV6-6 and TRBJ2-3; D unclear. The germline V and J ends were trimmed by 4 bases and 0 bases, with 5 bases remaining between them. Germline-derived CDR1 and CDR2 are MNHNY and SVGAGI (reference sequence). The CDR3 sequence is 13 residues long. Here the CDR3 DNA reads TGTGCCAGCAGTTGGCAAAGCACAGATACGCAGTATTTT. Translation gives CASSWQSTDTQYF.

As DNA, the CDR3 is TGTGCCAGCAGCTCCAGCCTGGGTGGCAGCACAGATACGCAGTATTTT. Translation: CASSSSLGGSTDTQYF. The V and J genes are TRBV7-9 and TRBJ2-3; D not certain. CDR3 length equals 16 residues. V lost 4 bases and J lost 0, with 14 bases in between. CDR1 is SEHNR, CDR2 FQNEAQ, per germline (reference sequence).

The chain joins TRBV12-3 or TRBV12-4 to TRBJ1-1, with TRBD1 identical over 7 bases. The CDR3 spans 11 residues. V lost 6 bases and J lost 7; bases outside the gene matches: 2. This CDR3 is CASRGTVEAFF. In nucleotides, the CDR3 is TGTGCCAGCAGGGGGACAGTTGAAGCTTTCTTT.

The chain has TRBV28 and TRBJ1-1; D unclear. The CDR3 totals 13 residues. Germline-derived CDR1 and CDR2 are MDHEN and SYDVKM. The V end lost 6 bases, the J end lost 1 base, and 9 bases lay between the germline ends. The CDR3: CASRYTANTEAFF. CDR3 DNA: TGTGCCAGCAGGTACACTGCGAACACTGAAGCTTTCTTT.

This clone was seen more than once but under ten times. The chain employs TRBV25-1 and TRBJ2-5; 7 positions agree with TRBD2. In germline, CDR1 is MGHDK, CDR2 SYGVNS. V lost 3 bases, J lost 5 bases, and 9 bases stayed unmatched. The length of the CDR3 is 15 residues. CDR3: CASSDYRAGRETQYF. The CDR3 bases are TGTGCCAGCAGTGATTACCGAGCGGGGCGGGAGACCCAGTACTTC.